Below are 26 T cell receptor beta chains sequenced from a single sample in a study of blood T cell repertoires in COVID-19. Repertoires were generated with immunoSEQ multiplex PCR, while TCRdb's copy carries only in-frame clones and drops some. This sample has 150,000 to 200,000 clones, with about 86% found just once. The specimen sequenced was peripheral blood. The origin of the receptors is a woman aged 18 to 35 who had recovered from COVID-19.

The chain has TRBV4-1 and TRBJ1-5; D is unclear. Germline CDR1 MGHRA, CDR2 YSYEKL. V was pared by 0 bases and J by 0 bases, with 6 bases between. This CDR3 is 15 amino acids long. This CDR3 is CASSQEPGSNQPQHF. The DNA of the CDR3 is TGCGCCAGCAGCCAAGAACCGGGTAGCAATCAGCCCCAGCATTTT.

V and J are TRBV12-3 or TRBV12-4 and TRBJ1-1; TRBD1 agrees at 8 bases. J was trimmed by 4 bases and V by 8 bases; bases with no gene match: 6. This CDR3 region has 13 residues. The CDR3 sequence: CASDLTGGTEAFF. The CDR3 region has the DNA TGTGCCAGCGACCTCACAGGGGGCACTGAAGCTTTCTTT.

This chain links TRBV19 with TRBJ2-7, with TRBD2 matching over 7 bases. Trimming at V came to 4 bases and at J to 3 bases, leaving 9 bases not matched to a gene. Germline values: CDR1 LNHDA, CDR2 SQIVND (reference sequence). CDR3 size: 15 residues. CDR3 sequence: CASSREGNTGYEQYF. DNA for the CDR3: TGTGCCAGTAGTAGGGAGGGGAATACTGGCTACGAGCAGTACTTC.

The chain couples TRBV19 to TRBJ2-1; no definite D call. Germline V lookup: CDR1 LNHDA, CDR2 SQIVND (reference sequence). The V gene lost 3 bases and the J gene lost 2 bases, with 8 bases spanning the gap. The CDR3 loop spans 14 amino acids. The CDR3 loop is CASSILSTYNEQFF. The CDR3, as DNA: TGTGCCAGTAGTATTCTATCGACCTACAATGAGCAGTTCTTC.

The genes are TRBV3-1 (or the pseudogene TRBV3-2) and TRBJ1-6, with 9 bases fitting TRBD1. CDR1 is LGHDT and CDR2 is YNNKEL in the germline V gene (reference sequence). Trimming took 3 bases from V and 7 from J; bases not matched to a gene: 7. This CDR3 region has 16 residues. For the CDR3, the DNA is TGTGCCAGCAGCCACTATGGACAGGGGCCCAATTCACCCCTCCACTTT. Its translation: CASSHYGQGPNSPLHF.

The gene calls are TRBV18 and TRBJ1-1; perhaps TRBD1 as D (5 bases). Germline V gene sequence: CDR1 KGHSH, CDR2 LQKENI. The CDR3 sequence is 15 residues long. V was shortened by 8 bases and J by 4 bases, with 20 bases between the two germline ends. The CDR3, as DNA: TGTGCCAGCACCTTAGAGGGAGGGGTGGTCACTGAAGCTTTCTTT. Translated: CASTLEGGVVTEAFF.

The rearrangement uses TRBV5-4 and TRBJ2-5; D is possibly TRBD1 (6 bases). The germline V gene encodes CDR1 SGHNT and CDR2 YYREEE (reference sequence). This CDR3 has 14 residues. V was shortened by 1 base and J by 1 base, with 8 bases between the two germline ends. The CDR3 here is CASSLWGPQETQYF. The DNA for the CDR3 is TGTGCCAGCAGCTTGTGGGGGCCCCAAGAGACCCAGTACTTC.

This chain links TRBV27 with TRBJ2-1; tentatively, D is TRBD2 (5 bases). CDR3 length: 20 residues. Germline lookup yields CDR1 MNHEY and CDR2 SMNVEV (reference sequence). V was trimmed by 5 bases and J by 4 bases, leaving 30 bases between them. CDR3 residues: CASSPTTPTGWDGVYNEQFF. DNA for the CDR3: TGTGCCAGCAGTCCTACGACGCCCACGGGGTGGGATGGGGTATACAATGAGCAGTTCTTC.

This chain links TRBV3-1 (or the pseudogene TRBV3-2) with TRBJ2-3; 14 bases fit TRBD2. V dropped 4 bases and J dropped 1; count of bases not matched to a gene: 4. The CDR3 covers 17 residues. The germline V gene has CDR1 LGHDT and CDR2 YNNKEL (reference sequence). DNA of the CDR3: TGTGCCAGCAGCCCTATGGGACTAGCGGGGGGCACAGATACGCAGTATTTT. Protein sequence: CASSPMGLAGGTDTQYF.

This rearrangement joins TRBV27 to TRBJ1-2; D gene unclear. There are 14 residues in the CDR3. CDR1 is MNHEY and CDR2 is SMNVEV in the germline V gene (reference sequence). V lost 4 bases and J 3 bases, leaving 12 bases between the germline ends. This chain's CDR3 is CASSYGASDYGYTF. CDR3 in DNA: TGTGCCAGCAGTTACGGAGCGAGTGACTATGGCTACACCTTC.

The chain carries TRBV5-1 and TRBJ2-1; D not certain. The CDR3 totals 12 residues. The germline CDR1 and CDR2 sequences are SGHRS and YFSETQ. V was shortened by 4 bases and J by 4 bases, with 6 bases between the two germline ends. The CDR3 loop is CASSIGYNEQFF. The DNA of the CDR3 is TGCGCCAGCAGCATCGGTTACAATGAGCAGTTCTTC.

V gene TRBV15 combines with J gene TRBJ1-1; D gene uncertain. Trimming shortened V by 0 bases and J by 4 bases, and 12 bases separated the two germline ends. The CDR3 is 15 amino acids. The germline CDR1 and CDR2 sequences are LNHNV and YYDKDF (reference sequence). The CDR3 DNA reads as TGTGCCACCAGCAGAGATCGGGATCCGGGCACTGAAGCTTTCTTT. Protein: CATSRDRDPGTEAFF.

This chain links TRBV6-1 with TRBJ1-1, with 7 positions matching TRBD1. CDR1 and CDR2 (germline): MNHNS, SASEGT. The CDR3 length is 16 residues. Germline trimming cut 2 bases from V and 1 base from J; bases unmatched to any gene: 7. The CDR3 reads CASSERGWTGNTEAFF. The CDR3 region has the DNA TGTGCCAGCAGTGAAAGGGGATGGACAGGGAACACTGAAGCTTTCTTT.

The chain uses TRBV27 and TRBJ1-4; TRBD1 aligns across 9 bases. The CDR3 totals 16 residues. The germline CDR1 and CDR2 sequences are MNHEY and SMNVEV (reference sequence). The V gene end was trimmed by 5 bases and the J gene end by 7 bases; junction bases not matched to a gene: 11. CDR3 bases: TGTGCCAGCAGTGTCCGCCGGGGACAGGGCCGTGAAAAACTGTTTTTT. It codes for CASSVRRGQGREKLFF.

This chain uses TRBV7-8 with TRBJ1-1; D not certain. CDR1 and CDR2 from the germline V gene are SGHVS and FQNEAQ. This CDR3 contains 12 residues. V lost 1 base to trimming and J lost 7 bases, with 7 bases between them. The CDR3: CASSLGAYEAFF. CDR3 coding DNA: TGTGCCAGCAGCTTAGGCGCGTATGAAGCTTTCTTT.

This chain connects TRBV4-1 to TRBJ2-1, with 15 bases identical to TRBD2. The CDR3 contains 18 residues. Germline CDR1 and CDR2: MGHRA and YSYEKL. V lost 4 bases to trimming and J lost 0 bases; unmatched junction nucleotides: 4. The CDR3 DNA follows: TGCGCCAGCAGCCCGGGACTAGCGGGAGGTTTCTCCTACAATGAGCAGTTCTTC. Amino acids: CASSPGLAGGFSYNEQFF.

The rearrangement uses TRBV11-3 and TRBJ2-1; tentatively, D is TRBD2 (5 bases). V was cut by 0 bases and J by 9 bases, with 12 bases left in between. Germline V lookup: CDR1 SGHNT, CDR2 YENEEA. CDR3 length: 14 amino acids. CDR3 sequence: CASSLDWRLGEQFF. As DNA, the CDR3 is TGTGCCAGCAGCTTAGATTGGAGGTTGGGTGAGCAGTTCTTC.

This chain joins TRBV4-2 and TRBJ2-7; 9 positions agree with TRBD2. Germline CDR1 LGHNA, CDR2 YNFKEQ. CDR3 length: 13 amino acids. Trimming took 7 bases from V and 6 from J; bases not matched to a gene: 7. CDR3 sequence: CASIYSGGSEQYV. The DNA for the CDR3 is TGTGCCAGCATCTATAGCGGGGGCAGCGAGCAGTACGTC.

The chain recombines TRBV4-3 with TRBJ2-7; TRBD2 might be the D (7 bases). The CDR3 is made up of 16 amino acids. The germline V and J ends were trimmed by 0 bases and 0 bases, with 12 bases remaining between them. Germline CDR1 reads LGHNA; CDR2 reads YSLEER. The CDR3 DNA reads as TGCGCCAGCAGCCAAGATAGGGGGGGCCCCTCCTACGAGCAGTACTTC. This sequence encodes CASSQDRGGPSYEQYF.

As concerns this clone: One end of the junction is discordant with germline, which a read error may explain. The chain employs TRBV6-6 and TRBJ1-4, with D perhaps TRBD1 (6 bases). This CDR3 is 15 amino acids long. The germline gives CDR1 MNHNY, CDR2 SVGAGI (reference sequence). The CDR3 sequence is CASSYLGGPNEQLFF. The CDR3 coding sequence is TGTGCCAGCAGTTACTTGGGGGGGCCGAATGAACAACTGTTTTTT.

Here the CDR3 reads CASSYDGGRLDTQYF. CDR3 DNA: TGTGCCAGCAGCTATGACGGGGGGAGGTTAGATACGCAGTATTTT. This chain connects TRBV7-2 to TRBJ2-3; 7 bases fit TRBD2. This CDR3 has 15 amino acids. The V gene's germline CDR1 is SGHTA and CDR2 FQGNSA. V dropped 4 bases and J dropped 5; count of bases not matched to a gene: 9. The variable domain in full, completed from reference TRBV7-2 and TRBJ2-3, reads GAGVSQSPSNKVTEKGKDVELRCDPISGHTALYWYRQSLGQGLEFLIYFQGNSAPDKSGLPSDRFSAERTGGSVSTLTIQRTQQEDSAVYLCASSYDGGRLDTQYFGPGTRLTVL.

This chain connects TRBV7-3 to TRBJ2-5, with TRBD2 identical over 8 bases. The V gene's germline CDR1 is SGHTA and CDR2 FQGTGA. The CDR3 totals 16 residues. V shed 1 base, J shed 2 bases, and the junction held 6 bases outside the gene matches. The CDR3: CASSLRAGGAQETQYF. Written as DNA, the CDR3 is TGTGCCAGCAGCTTAAGGGCGGGGGGCGCTCAAGAGACCCAGTACTTC.

The chain joins TRBV11-2 to TRBJ2-1; D is perhaps TRBD1 (6 bases). CDR1 and CDR2 (germline): SGHAT, FQNNGV. V was pared by 5 bases and J by 0 bases, with 11 bases between. This CDR3 has 15 residues. CDR3 region: CASSPGHSSYNEQFF. Written as DNA, the CDR3 is TGTGCCAGCAGCCCGGGACACAGCTCCTACAATGAGCAGTTCTTC.

The CDR3 sequence: CASSQVGGSTDTQYF. In DNA, the CDR3 is TGTGCCAGCAGCCAAGTCGGCGGTAGCACAGATACGCAGTATTTT. The chain has TRBV14 and TRBJ2-3; no reliable D call. This CDR3 has 15 residues. The germline CDR1 and CDR2 sequences are SGHDN and FVKESK. Trimming left V 1 base short and J 0 bases short, with 8 bases between.

The chain is built from TRBV7-2 and TRBJ2-3; tentatively, D is TRBD1 (5 bases). The CDR3 totals 16 residues. V lost 2 bases to trimming and J lost 4 bases, with 16 bases between them. CDR1 and CDR2 from the germline V gene are SGHTA and FQGNSA. The CDR3 DNA reads as TGTGCCAGCAGCTTAATGGTGCAGGGATTAGCAGATACGCAGTATTTT. Protein sequence: CASSLMVQGLADTQYF.

V gene TRBV3-1 (or the pseudogene TRBV3-2) combines with J gene TRBJ2-5, with 12 bases aligning to TRBD2. Per the germline V gene, CDR1 is LGHDT and CDR2 is YNNKEL (reference sequence). The CDR3 has 16 amino acids. V trimming: 5 bases; J trimming: 5 bases; junction bases outside the gene matches: 9. The CDR3 DNA is TGTGCCAGCAGCTCGCGACTAGCGGGAGTTCTGGAGACCCAGTACTTC. Its translation: CASSSRLAGVLETQYF.